A selection of T cell receptor beta chains follows, all from one sample in a study of Graves' ophthalmopathy and Graves' hyperthyroidism. TCRdb passed the multiplex PCR reads through MiXCR, listing each CDR3 protein once. Among around 1,000,000 distinct CDR3 sequences, about two fifths were seen once, and the ten largest hold 11%. Sequenced input: peripheral blood or thyroid tissue (not recorded which). All receptors come from an adult man with Graves' hyperthyroidism. CDR3s include the opening cysteine and the closing phenylalanine or tryptophan. Each record gives: clone size, J gene, V gene, D gene, CDR3 protein, CDR3 DNA. The D gene is left open where the match is weak. Not every row has a clone size; where given, it reads once, few, many or a size class.

. TRBJ2-7 TRBV2 . CASSVGSYGEQYF TGTGCCAGCAGCGTGGGTAGCTATGGCGAGCAGTACTTC
many TRBJ1-2 TRBV19 TRBD1 CASTKIPTGSIRDGYTF TGTGCCAGTACCAAAATCCCGACAGGGTCGATCCGAGATGGCTACACCTTC
. TRBJ2-7 TRBV2 . CAREQAHEQYF TGTGCCAGGGAACAGGCCCACGAGCAGTACTTC
. TRBJ1-2 TRBV9 . CASSPVSGLMGFGGYTF TGTGCCAGCAGCCCCGTTTCAGGCCTGATGGGCTTTGGGGGCTACACCTTC
. TRBJ1-5 TRBV10-3 . CAIAERADEIQPQHF TGTGCCATCGCAGAAAGGGCGGATGAAATTCAGCCCCAGCATTTT
. TRBJ1-4 TRBV5-1 . CASSGGLNEKLFF TGCGCCAGCAGCGGAGGGCTTAATGAAAAACTGTTTTTT
. TRBJ2-6 TRBV29-1 TRBD1 CSAERTGGGINSGANVLTF TGCAGCGCGGAGAGGACAGGGGGCGGGATCAACTCTGGGGCCAACGTCCTGACTTTC
. TRBJ1-5 TRBV7-8 . CASSLRGRNQPQHF TGTGCCAGCAGCTTAAGGGGCCGAAATCAGCCCCAGCATTTT
. TRBJ2-5 TRBV7-9 . CVTGDDPVETQYF TGTGTGACAGGTGATGACCCCGTGGAGACCCAGTACTTC
once TRBJ2-7 TRBV20-1 . CSARDERGMEQYF TGCAGTGCTAGAGATGAAAGGGGGATGGAGCAGTACTTC
many TRBJ1-4 TRBV7-2 TRBD1 CASSPSPGQGSSFSEKLFF TGTGCCAGCAGCCCCTCACCGGGACAGGGTTCGTCTTTCAGTGAAAAACTGTTTTTT
few TRBJ1-2 TRBV5-1 TRBD1 CASSFVSTGGYGYTF TGCGCCAGCAGCTTCGTCTCGACAGGGGGCTATGGCTACACCTTC
. TRBJ2-3 TRBV19 TRBD2 CASSPRGLAEITDTQYF TGTGCCAGTAGCCCGCGTGGACTAGCGGAGATCACAGATACGCAGTATTTT
. TRBJ1-1 TRBV5-4 . CASSAPGITEAFF TGTGCCAGCAGCGCCCCGGGGATCACTGAAGCTTTCTTT
. TRBJ1-1 TRBV2 . CAGNSWGTEAFF TGTGCCGGGAATTCATGGGGCACTGAAGCTTTCTTT
. TRBJ2-5 TRBV20-1 . CSGTQGSETQYF TGCAGCGGGACCCAGGGAAGCGAGACCCAGTACTTC
many TRBJ2-7 TRBV12-3/TRBV12-4 . CASSSPWSYEQYF TGTGCCAGCAGTTCCCCGTGGTCGTACGAGCAGTACTTC
. TRBJ1-2 TRBV15 . CATSSQAGVAGYTF TGTGCCACCAGCAGCCAGGCAGGGGTGGCTGGCTACACCTTC
many TRBJ2-2 TRBV2 . CASSARASNTGELFF TGTGCCAGCAGTGCGAGGGCTTCGAACACCGGGGAGCTGTTTTTT
many TRBJ2-3 TRBV29-1 . CSGGKDTQYF TGCAGCGGCGGAAAAGATACGCAGTATTTT
many TRBJ2-5 TRBV5-1 TRBD1 CASSTGTGIQETQYF TGCGCCAGCAGCACTGGGACAGGGATCCAAGAGACCCAGTACTTC
. TRBJ2-7 TRBV20-1 TRBD1 CSAPGTGGFNEQYF TGCAGTGCCCCCGGGACAGGGGGCTTCAACGAGCAGTACTTC
. TRBJ2-5 TRBV10-2 TRBD2 CASSSPGGPSKETQYF TGTGCCAGCAGTTCTCCGGGAGGGCCGAGTAAAGAGACCCAGTACTTC
. TRBJ2-2 TRBV2 . CASSEAITGELFF TGTGCCAGCAGTGAGGCCATCACCGGGGAGCTGTTTTTT
many TRBJ1-6 TRBV25-1 . CASSDSSGLLYSPLHF TGTGCCAGCAGTGACTCATCGGGCCTTCTCTATTCACCCCTCCACTTT
many TRBJ2-7 TRBV11-1 TRBD2 CASSLTRLAGAYEQYF TGTGCCAGCAGCTTAACAAGACTAGCGGGAGCCTACGAGCAGTACTTC
. TRBJ1-2 TRBV10-3 . CATTGHYGYTF TGTGCCACCACGGGGCACTATGGCTACACCTTC
. TRBJ2-7 TRBV29-1 TRBD1 CSDTGGGDYEQYF TGCAGCGACACAGGGGGCGGTGACTACGAGCAGTACTTC
few TRBJ2-7 TRBV12-3/TRBV12-4 . CASSSYPGYEQYF TGTGCCAGCAGTTCGTACCCCGGGTACGAGCAGTACTTC
. TRBJ2-7 TRBV9 TRBD2 CASSVNVGGDSYEQYF TGTGCCAGCAGCGTAAATGTGGGAGGGGACTCCTACGAGCAGTACTTC
. TRBJ2-2 TRBV24-1 TRBD2 CATSDPGTSGLTGELFF TGTGCCACCAGTGATCCCGGGACTAGCGGACTCACCGGGGAGCTGTTTTTT